Below are 3 T cell receptor beta chains sequenced from a single sample in a study of CD8 T cells in ankylosing spondylitis. TCRdb reanalysed the 5' RACE reads using MiXCR and keeps one entry per CDR3 protein. Of 230,000 or so distinct CDR3 sequences in the sample, roughly 25% are singletons; the top ten hold approximately 0.61%. Material: blood, either unsorted or a sorted T cell fraction (not recorded which). The receptors originated from a male donor with ankylosing spondylitis or in good health (not recorded which).

There are many counts of this clonotype. This sequence joins TRBV20-1 and TRBJ1-3, with no clear D. CDR1 and CDR2 (germline): DFQATT, SNEGSKA (reference sequence). The V gene lost 6 bases and the J gene lost 0 bases, with 12 bases spanning the gap. CDR3 length: 14 residues. The CDR3 region is CSAMAASSGNTIYF. The CDR3 DNA reads as TGCAGTGCCATGGCGGCCTCCTCTGGAAACACCATATATTTT.

This clonotype was detected a few times. The rearrangement uses TRBV20-1 and TRBJ2-4; a weak D match, TRBD2 (6 bases). Germline CDR1 is DFQATT and CDR2 is SNEGSKA (reference sequence). V was pared by 3 bases and J by 9 bases, with 18 bases between. This CDR3 has 14 amino acids. The CDR3 DNA follows: TGCAGTGCTAGTTTAGGGCGGGGAAAGGGCATTCAGTACTTC. Translation: CSASLGRGKGIQYF.

The gene calls are TRBV5-4 and TRBJ1-4, with 9 bases fitting TRBD1. Germline values: CDR1 SGHNT, CDR2 YYREEE (reference sequence). V was clipped by 4 bases and J by 8 bases; unmatched bases: 9. CDR3 length: 15 amino acids. The CDR3 is CASSLPGQGTEKLFF. CDR3 in DNA: TGTGCCAGCAGCCTCCCAGGACAGGGGACCGAAAAACTGTTTTTT.